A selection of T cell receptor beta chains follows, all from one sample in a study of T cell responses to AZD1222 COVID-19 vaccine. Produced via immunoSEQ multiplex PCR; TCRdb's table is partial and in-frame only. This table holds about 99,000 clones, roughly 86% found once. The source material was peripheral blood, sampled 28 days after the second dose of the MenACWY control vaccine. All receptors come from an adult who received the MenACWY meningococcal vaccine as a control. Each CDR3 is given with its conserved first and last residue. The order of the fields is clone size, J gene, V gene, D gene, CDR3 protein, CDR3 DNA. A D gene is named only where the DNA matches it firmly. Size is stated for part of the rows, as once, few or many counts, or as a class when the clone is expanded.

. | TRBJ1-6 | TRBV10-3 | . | CAISGGDTNSPLHF | TGTGCCATCAGTGGGGGGGATACTAATTCACCCCTCCACTTT
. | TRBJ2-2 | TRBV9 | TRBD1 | CASSVGPGTGASGELFF | TGTGCCAGCAGCGTAGGGCCGGGGACAGGGGCGTCCGGGGAGCTGTTTTTT
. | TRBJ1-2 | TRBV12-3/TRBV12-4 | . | CASSLGFGYTF | TGTGCCAGCAGTTTGGGGTTTGGCTACACCTTC
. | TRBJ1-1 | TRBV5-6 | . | CASSPPGGTEAFF | TGTGCCAGCAGCCCCCCGGGGGGCACTGAAGCTTTCTTT
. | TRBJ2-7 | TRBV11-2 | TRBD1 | CASSLDRGRTYEQYF | TGTGCCAGCAGCCTCGACAGGGGCCGCACCTACGAGCAGTACTTC
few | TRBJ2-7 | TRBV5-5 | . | CASRVMGFNEQYF | TGTGCCAGCAGGGTGATGGGGTTCAACGAGCAGTACTTC
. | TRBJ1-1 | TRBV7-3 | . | CASSSRGGGSTEAFF | TGTGCCAGCAGCTCCCGGGGAGGGGGGAGCACTGAAGCTTTCTTT
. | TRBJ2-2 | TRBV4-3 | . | CASSQVRGRVSFKDTGELFF | TGCGCCAGCAGCCAAGTCAGGGGAAGGGTGAGTTTCAAGGACACCGGGGAGCTGTTTTTT
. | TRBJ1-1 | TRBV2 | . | CASTLLPDTEAFF | TGTGCCAGCACCCTTCTCCCGGACACTGAAGCTTTCTTT
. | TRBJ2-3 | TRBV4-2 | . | CASSQSERGHTDTQYF | TGTGCCAGCAGCCAAAGTGAGAGGGGCCACACAGATACGCAGTATTTT
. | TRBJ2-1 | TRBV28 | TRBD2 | CASSLSTSGANEQFF | TGTGCCAGCAGTCTCTCGACTAGCGGGGCGAATGAGCAGTTCTTC
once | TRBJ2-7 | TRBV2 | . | CAGRDTSYEQYF | TGTGCCGGAAGGGACACCTCCTACGAGCAGTACTTC
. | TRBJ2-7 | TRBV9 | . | CASSVGAGRGGEQYF | TGTGCCAGCAGCGTAGGAGCAGGCAGGGGAGGCGAGCAGTACTTC
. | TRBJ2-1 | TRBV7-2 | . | CASSLALVGGNEQFF | TGTGCCAGCAGCTTAGCGTTGGTAGGGGGCAATGAGCAGTTCTTC
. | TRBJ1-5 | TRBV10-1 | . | CASSEQSNQPQHF | TGCGCCAGCAGTGAGCAAAGCAATCAGCCCCAGCATTTT
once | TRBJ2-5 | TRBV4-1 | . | CASSQSGRETQYF | TGCGCCAGCAGCCAATCGGGGCGAGAGACCCAGTACTTC
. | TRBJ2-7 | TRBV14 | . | CASSQVPSPYEQYF | TGTGCCAGCAGCCAAGTACCCAGCCCCTACGAGCAGTACTTC
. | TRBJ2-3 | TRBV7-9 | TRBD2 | CASSLTSEGTDTQYF | TGTGCCAGCAGCTTGACTAGCGAGGGCACAGATACGCAGTATTTT
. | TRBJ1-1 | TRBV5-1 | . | CASRTGVGTEAFF | TGCGCCAGCAGAACGGGCGTTGGCACTGAAGCTTTCTTT
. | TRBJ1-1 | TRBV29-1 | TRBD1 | CSVERGDRMNTEAFF | TGCAGCGTTGAACGCGGGGACAGGATGAACACTGAAGCTTTCTTT
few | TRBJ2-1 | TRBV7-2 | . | CASSLSDNEQFF | TGTGCCAGCAGCTTAAGCGACAATGAGCAGTTCTTC
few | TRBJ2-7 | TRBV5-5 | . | CASSSRGGAASYEQYF | TGTGCCAGCAGCTCCAGAGGAGGGGCAGCGTCCTACGAGCAGTACTTC
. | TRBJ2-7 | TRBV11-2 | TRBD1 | CASSSDRGRMYEQYF | TGTGCCAGCAGCTCTGACAGGGGGCGTATGTACGAGCAGTACTTC
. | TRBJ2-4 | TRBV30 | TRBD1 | CAWSAPGTGGNIQYF | TGTGCCTGGAGCGCCCCCGGGACAGGTGGGAACATTCAGTACTTC
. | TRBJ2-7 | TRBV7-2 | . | CASSLTVSSYEQYF | TGTGCCAGCAGCTTGACCGTAAGCTCCTACGAGCAGTACTTC
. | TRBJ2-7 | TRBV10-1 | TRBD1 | CASSSGTGTYEQYF | TGCGCCAGCAGTTCTGGGACAGGGACCTACGAGCAGTACTTC
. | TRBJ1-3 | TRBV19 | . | CASSIRTPGNTIYF | TGTGCCAGTAGTATAAGGACCCCTGGAAACACCATATATTTT
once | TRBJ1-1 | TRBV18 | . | CASSPDGTVTEAFF | TGTGCCAGCTCACCGGACGGAACGGTCACTGAAGCTTTCTTT
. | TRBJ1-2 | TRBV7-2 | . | CASSLDKGRLYGYTF | TGTGCCAGCAGCTTAGATAAGGGGAGGCTTTATGGCTACACCTTC
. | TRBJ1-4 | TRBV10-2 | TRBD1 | CASSEPGTGGEKLFF | TGCGCCAGCAGTGAGCCAGGGACAGGGGGAGAAAAACTGTTTTTT
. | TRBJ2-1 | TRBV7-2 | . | CASSSGPQQYNEQFF | TGTGCCAGCAGCTCAGGCCCGCAACAATACAATGAGCAGTTCTTC